The clone carrying this T cell receptor (beta chain) has a handful of counts. The sample comes from a study of identical twins. TCRdb reanalysed the 5' RACE reads using MiXCR and keeps one entry per CDR3 protein. The sample lists about 1.7 million distinct CDR3 sequences; roughly 35% were seen once. The CDR3 is made up of 15 amino acids. The germline V gene has CDR1 SGDLS and CDR2 YYNGEE. Trimming cost V 2 bases and J 6 bases; bases outside gene matches: 3. Sequencing used cord blood. This receptor was taken from a newborn girl in good health. The chain is built from TRBV9 and TRBJ1-5, with 12 bases that match TRBD1. As DNA, the CDR3 is TGTGCCAGCAGCGTGGGACAGGGGGCCGGTCAGCCCCAGCATTTT. It encodes CASSVGQGAGQPQHF.